This TCR beta chain appears in the sequencing data of a study of OX40 agonist ivuxolimab in advanced cancers. Study at large: Patients achieving partial responses numbered three: one hepatocellular carcinoma case and two cutaneous melanoma cases.

Method: immunoSEQ multiplex PCR; TCRdb's copy keeps in-frame clones and lacks some. The sample yields some 78,000 clones, around 90% seen once. General observations from the study: Low normalized T-cell clonal expansion was also seen in some nonresponders.

Baseline, cycle 4 day 1, and cycle 7 day 1 were the blood sampling points. The CDR3 runs 13 residues. CDR1 and CDR2 from the germline V gene are MRHNA and SNTAGT. V lost 4 bases and J 3 bases, leaving 9 bases between the germline ends. About this clone: The antigen is undetermined.

The sequence was collected from an adult with an advanced solid tumor such as melanoma, head and neck, liver or kidney cancer. The sample was CD4+ or CD8+ T cells sorted from blood, taken in a trial of the OX40 agonist ivuxolimab. This chain joins TRBV6-4 and TRBJ1-2; D call uncertain. The CDR3 nucleotides read TGTGCCAGCAGTGCGGGTTTCGACTATGGCTACACCTTC. Encoded protein: CASSAGFDYGYTF.